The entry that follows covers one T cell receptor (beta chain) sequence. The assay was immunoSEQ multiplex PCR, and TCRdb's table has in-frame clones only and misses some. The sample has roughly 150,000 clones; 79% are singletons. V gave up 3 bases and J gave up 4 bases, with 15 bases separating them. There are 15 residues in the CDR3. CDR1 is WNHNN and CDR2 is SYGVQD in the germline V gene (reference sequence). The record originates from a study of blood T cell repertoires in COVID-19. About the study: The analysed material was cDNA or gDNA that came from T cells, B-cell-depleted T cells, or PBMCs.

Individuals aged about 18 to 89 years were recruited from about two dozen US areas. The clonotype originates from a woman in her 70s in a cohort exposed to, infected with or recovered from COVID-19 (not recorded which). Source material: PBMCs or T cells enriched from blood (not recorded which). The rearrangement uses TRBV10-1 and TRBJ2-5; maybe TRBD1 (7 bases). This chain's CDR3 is CASSDGGGAGETQYF. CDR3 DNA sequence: TGCGCCAGCAGTGACGGAGGGGGCGCGGGAGAGACCCAGTACTTC.